This paragraph reports one T cell receptor beta chain. The data derive from a study of cytomegalovirus exposure and HLA in healthy donors. Study in general: Unique TCRs numbering some 80 million, obtained from HLA-typed donors, made up an early data release.

PCR employed 60 Vbeta and 13 Jbeta primers. TCRdb's copy holds only in-frame clones and misses some; the assay was immunoSEQ multiplex PCR. Of 150,000 to 200,000 clones in the sample, around 80% were seen once. This sequence originates from a woman aged 25 to 39 in good health and CMV-seropositive. Material for sequencing was PBMCs.

CDR3 residues: CASSLGNRVREKLFF. CDR3 in DNA: TGTGCCAGCAGCTTGGGCAACAGGGTGCGCGAAAAACTGTTTTTT. This chain joins TRBV5-4 and TRBJ1-4, with D perhaps matching TRBD1 (6 bases). Germline CDR1 and CDR2: SGHNT and YYREEE (reference sequence). CDR3 length: 15 residues. The V gene lost 0 bases and the J gene lost 8 bases, with 14 bases spanning the gap.